This TCR beta chain is from a study of regulatory T cells in long-lasting Graves disease. This clonotype was counted many times. Noted time point: newly diagnosed GD, antithyroid drugs for less than 3 months. Researchers made the TCR library from RNA that was extracted from PBMCs. Diagnosing Graves' disease relied on the American Thyroid Association guidelines. Assembly of TCR beta libraries relied on iRepertoire HTBI primers together with Arm-PCR of CDR3 regions. TCRdb redid the calling of the multiplex PCR reads with MiXCR, one entry per CDR3 protein. The sample contains some 460,000 distinct CDR3 sequences, roughly 15% of which appear only once. The CDR3 loop spans 17 amino acids. In germline, CDR1 is DFQATT, CDR2 SNEGSKA (reference sequence). The junction had 18 bases not matched to a gene; V was cut back by 6 bases and J by 5 bases. These data were likewise used in another study, on T cells in Graves' hyperthyroidism and ophthalmopathy. This second study notes: Researchers ran a first-round RT-PCR on the TCR CDR3 using the HTBI primer set.

This specimen consisted of peripheral blood mononuclear cells (PBMCs), obtained at new diagnosis, from a patient treated with antithyroid drugs. The chain links TRBV20-1 to TRBJ1-4, with 7 bases matching TRBD1. This TCR was sampled from a man aged 35 to 55 with Graves disease. The CDR3 loop reads CSAGGQSRGTNNEKLFF. DNA for the CDR3: TGCAGTGCGGGGGGACAGTCGAGGGGAACAAACAATGAAAAACTGTTTTTT.